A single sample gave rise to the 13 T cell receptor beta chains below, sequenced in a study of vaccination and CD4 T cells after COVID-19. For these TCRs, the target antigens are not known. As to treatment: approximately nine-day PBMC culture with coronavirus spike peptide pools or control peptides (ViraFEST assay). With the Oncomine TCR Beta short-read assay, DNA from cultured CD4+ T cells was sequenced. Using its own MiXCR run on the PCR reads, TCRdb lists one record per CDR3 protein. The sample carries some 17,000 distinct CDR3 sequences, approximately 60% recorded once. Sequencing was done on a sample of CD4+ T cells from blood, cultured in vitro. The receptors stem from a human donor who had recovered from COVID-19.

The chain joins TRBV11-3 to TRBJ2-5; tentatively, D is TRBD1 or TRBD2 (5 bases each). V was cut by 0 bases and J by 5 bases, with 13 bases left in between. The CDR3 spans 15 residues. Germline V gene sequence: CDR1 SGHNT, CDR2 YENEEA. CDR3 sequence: CASSLDGTDGETQYF. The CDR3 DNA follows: TGTGCCAGCAGCTTAGATGGGACGGACGGGGAGACCCAGTACTTC.

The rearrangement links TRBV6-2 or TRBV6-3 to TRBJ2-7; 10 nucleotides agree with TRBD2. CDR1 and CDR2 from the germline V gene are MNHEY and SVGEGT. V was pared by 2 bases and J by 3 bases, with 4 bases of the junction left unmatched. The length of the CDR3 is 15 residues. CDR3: CASSYGVAGGYEQYF. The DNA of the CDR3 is TGTGCCAGCAGTTACGGGGTAGCGGGAGGCTACGAGCAGTACTTC.

CDR3 DNA: TGTGCCAGTAGTATCGAGGGGGGGAGGACAGATACGCAGTATTTT. Translating it yields CASSIEGGRTDTQYF. The chain is built from TRBV19 and TRBJ2-3, with a weak D call TRBD2 (7 bases). CDR1 is LNHDA and CDR2 is SQIVND in the germline V gene (reference sequence). Trimming stripped 3 bases from V and 3 bases from J, with 13 bases between. The CDR3 totals 15 residues.

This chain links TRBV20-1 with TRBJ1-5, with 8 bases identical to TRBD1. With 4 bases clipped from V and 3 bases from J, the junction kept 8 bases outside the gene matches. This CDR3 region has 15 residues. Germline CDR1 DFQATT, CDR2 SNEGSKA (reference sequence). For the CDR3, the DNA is TGCAGTGCTACCCCGGGACAGGATGTCAATCAGCCCCAGCATTTT. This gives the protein CSATPGQDVNQPQHF.

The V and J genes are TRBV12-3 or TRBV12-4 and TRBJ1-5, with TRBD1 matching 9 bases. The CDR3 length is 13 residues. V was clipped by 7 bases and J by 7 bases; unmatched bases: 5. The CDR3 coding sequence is TGTGCCAGCACCCGGGACAGGGTACAGCCCCAGCATTTT. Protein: CASTRDRVQPQHF.

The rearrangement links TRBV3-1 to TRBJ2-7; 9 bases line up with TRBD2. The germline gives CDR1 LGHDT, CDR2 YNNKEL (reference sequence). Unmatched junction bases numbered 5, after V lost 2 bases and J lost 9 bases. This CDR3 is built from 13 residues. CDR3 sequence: CASSQQAGGRQYF. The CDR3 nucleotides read TGTGCCAGCAGCCAACAAGCGGGAGGAAGGCAGTACTTC.

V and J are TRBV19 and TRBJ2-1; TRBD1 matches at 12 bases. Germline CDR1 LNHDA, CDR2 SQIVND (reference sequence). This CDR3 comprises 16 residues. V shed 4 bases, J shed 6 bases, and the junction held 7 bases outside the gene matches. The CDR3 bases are TGTGCCAGTAGTAGGGACAGGGGGCTTGGGTTCAATGAGCAGTTCTTC. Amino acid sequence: CASSRDRGLGFNEQFF.

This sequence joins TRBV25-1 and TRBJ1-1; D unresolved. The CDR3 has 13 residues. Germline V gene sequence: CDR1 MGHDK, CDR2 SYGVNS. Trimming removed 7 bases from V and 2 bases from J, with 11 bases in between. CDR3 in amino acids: CASTRSVNTEAFF. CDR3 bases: TGTGCCAGCACCAGAAGTGTTAACACTGAAGCTTTCTTT.

The CDR3, as DNA: TGCAGTGCTAGAGAAGTAGCTCTGGATACGCAGTATTTT. Translation: CSAREVALDTQYF. The chain combines TRBV20-1 with TRBJ2-3; no clear D. Germline V CDR1 and CDR2: DFQATT, SNEGSKA (reference sequence). This CDR3 region has 13 residues. Trimming removed 0 bases at V and 6 bases at J, with 10 bases between.

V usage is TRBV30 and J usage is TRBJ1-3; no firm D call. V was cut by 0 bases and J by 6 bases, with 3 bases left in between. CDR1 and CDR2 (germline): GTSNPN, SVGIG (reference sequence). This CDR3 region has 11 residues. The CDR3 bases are TGTGCCTGGAGTGTACTAAACACCATATATTTT. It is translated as CAWSVLNTIYF.

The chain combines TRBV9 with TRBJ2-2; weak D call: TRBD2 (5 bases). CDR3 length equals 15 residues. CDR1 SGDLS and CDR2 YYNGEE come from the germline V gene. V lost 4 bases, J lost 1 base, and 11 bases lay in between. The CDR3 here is CASSTSSLNTGELFF. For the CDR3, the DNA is TGTGCCAGCAGCACCTCTAGCCTGAACACCGGGGAGCTGTTTTTT.

The CDR3 coding sequence is TGTGCCGCAACTACAGGGGGTCAGCCCCAGCATTTT. Translated: CAATTGGQPQHF. The rearrangement joins TRBV6-1 to TRBJ1-5; 8 nucleotides line up with TRBD1. CDR3 size: 12 residues. Germline CDR1 reads MNHNS; CDR2 reads SASEGT. V lost 11 bases, J lost 6 bases, and 6 bases stayed unmatched.

CDR3 amino acids: CASSSTGNTEAFF. As DNA, the CDR3 is TGTGCCAGTAGTTCAACAGGAAACACTGAAGCTTTCTTT. The rearrangement uses TRBV19 and TRBJ1-1, with TRBD1 as a possible D gene (5 bases). In germline, CDR1 is LNHDA, CDR2 SQIVND (reference sequence). V was pared by 5 bases and J by 2 bases, with 9 bases between. The CDR3 totals 13 residues.